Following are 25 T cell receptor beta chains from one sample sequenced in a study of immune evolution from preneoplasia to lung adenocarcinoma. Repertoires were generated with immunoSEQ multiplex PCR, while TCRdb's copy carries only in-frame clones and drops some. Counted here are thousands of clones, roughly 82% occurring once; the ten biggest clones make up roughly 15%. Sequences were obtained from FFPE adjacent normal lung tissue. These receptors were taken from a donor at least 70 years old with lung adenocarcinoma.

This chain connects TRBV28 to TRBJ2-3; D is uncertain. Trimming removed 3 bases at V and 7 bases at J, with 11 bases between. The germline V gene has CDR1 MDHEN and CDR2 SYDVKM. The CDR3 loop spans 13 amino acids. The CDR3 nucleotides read TGTGCCAGCAGTTTTGATCGGGCCTATACGCAGTATTTT. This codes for CASSFDRAYTQYF.

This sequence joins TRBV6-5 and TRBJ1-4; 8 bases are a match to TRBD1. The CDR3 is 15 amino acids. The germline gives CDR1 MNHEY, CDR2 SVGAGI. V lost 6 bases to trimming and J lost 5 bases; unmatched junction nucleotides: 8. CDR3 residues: CASRLTTGGNEKLFF. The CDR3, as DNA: TGTGCCAGCAGACTAACTACAGGGGGGAATGAAAAACTGTTTTTT.

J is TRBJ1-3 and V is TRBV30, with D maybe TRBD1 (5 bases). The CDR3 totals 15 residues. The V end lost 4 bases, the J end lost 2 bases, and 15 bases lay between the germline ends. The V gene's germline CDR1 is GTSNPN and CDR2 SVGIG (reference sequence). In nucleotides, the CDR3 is TGTGCCTGGACCCGAGGGGCCGGCCCTGGAAACACCATATATTTT. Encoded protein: CAWTRGAGPGNTIYF.

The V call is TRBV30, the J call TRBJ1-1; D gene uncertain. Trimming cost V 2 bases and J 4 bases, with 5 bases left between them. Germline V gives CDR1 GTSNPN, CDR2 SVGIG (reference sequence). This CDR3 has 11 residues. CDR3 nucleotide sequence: TGTGCCTGGAGTCCGGCCACTGAAGCTTTCTTT. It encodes CAWSPATEAFF. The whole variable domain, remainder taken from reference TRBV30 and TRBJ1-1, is SQTIHQWPATLVQPVGSPLSLECTVEGTSNPNLYWYRQAAGRGLQLLFYSVGIGQISSEVPQNLSASRPQDRQFILSSKKLLLSDSGFYLCAWSPATEAFFGQGTRLTVV.

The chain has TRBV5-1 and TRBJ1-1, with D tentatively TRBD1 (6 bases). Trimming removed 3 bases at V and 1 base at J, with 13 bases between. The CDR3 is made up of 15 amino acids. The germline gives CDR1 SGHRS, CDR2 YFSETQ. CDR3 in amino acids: CASSWSGTKNTEAFF. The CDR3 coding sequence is TGCGCCAGCAGCTGGTCCGGGACAAAGAACACTGAAGCTTTCTTT.

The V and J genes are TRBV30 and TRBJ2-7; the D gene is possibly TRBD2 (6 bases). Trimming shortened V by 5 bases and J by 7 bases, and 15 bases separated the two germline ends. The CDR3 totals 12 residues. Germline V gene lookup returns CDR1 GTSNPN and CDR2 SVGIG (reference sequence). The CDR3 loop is CAWSAGAGEQYF. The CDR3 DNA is TGTGCCTGGTCGGCCGGGGCGGGGGAGCAGTACTTC.

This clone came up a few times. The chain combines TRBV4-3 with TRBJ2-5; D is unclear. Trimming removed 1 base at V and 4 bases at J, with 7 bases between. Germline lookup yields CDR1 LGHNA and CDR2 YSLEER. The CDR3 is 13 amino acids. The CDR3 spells CASSQGGVETQYF. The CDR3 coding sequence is TGCGCCAGCAGCCAAGGCGGAGTAGAGACCCAGTACTTC.

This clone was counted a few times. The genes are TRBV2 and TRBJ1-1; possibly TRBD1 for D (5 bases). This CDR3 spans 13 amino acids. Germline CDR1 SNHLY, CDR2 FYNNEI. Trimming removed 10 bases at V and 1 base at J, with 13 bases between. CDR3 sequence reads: CATNPRENTEAFF. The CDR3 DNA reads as TGTGCCACCAACCCCAGGGAGAACACTGAAGCTTTCTTT. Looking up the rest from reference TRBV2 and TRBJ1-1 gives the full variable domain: EPEVTQTPSHQVTQMGQEVILRCVPISNHLYFYWYRQILGQKVEFLVSFYNNEISEKSEIFDDQFSVERPDGSNFTLKIRSTKLEDSAMYFCATNPRENTEAFFGQGTRLTVV.

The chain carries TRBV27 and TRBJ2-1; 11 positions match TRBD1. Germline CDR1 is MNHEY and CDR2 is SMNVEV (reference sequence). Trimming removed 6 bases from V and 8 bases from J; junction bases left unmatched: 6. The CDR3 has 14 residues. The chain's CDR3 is CASSPGQGVDEQFF. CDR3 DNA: TGTGCCAGCAGCCCGGGACAGGGGGTCGATGAGCAGTTCTTC.

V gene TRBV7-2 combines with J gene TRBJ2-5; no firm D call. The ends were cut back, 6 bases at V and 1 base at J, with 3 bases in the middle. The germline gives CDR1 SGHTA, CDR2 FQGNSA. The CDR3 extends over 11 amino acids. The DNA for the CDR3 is TGTGCCAGCAGGCGCCAAGAGACCCAGTACTTC. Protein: CASRRQETQYF. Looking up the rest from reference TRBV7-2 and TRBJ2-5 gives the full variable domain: GAGVSQSPSNKVTEKGKDVELRCDPISGHTALYWYRQSLGQGLEFLIYFQGNSAPDKSGLPSDRFSAERTGGSVSTLTIQRTQQEDSAVYLCASRRQETQYFGPGTRLLVL.

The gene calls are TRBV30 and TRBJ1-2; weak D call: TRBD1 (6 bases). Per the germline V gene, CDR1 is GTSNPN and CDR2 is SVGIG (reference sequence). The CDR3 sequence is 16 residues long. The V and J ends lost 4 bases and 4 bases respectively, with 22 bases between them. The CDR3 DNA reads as TGTGCCTGGACTGTACGCGGGGGCAGGAATATCTATGGCTACACCTTC. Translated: CAWTVRGGRNIYGYTF.

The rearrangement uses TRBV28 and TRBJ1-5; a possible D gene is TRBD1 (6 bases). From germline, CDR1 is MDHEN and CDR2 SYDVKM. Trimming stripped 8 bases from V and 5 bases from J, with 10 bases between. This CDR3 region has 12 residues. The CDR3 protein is CASGQLYQPQHF. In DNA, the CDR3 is TGTGCCAGCGGACAGCTCTATCAGCCCCAGCATTTT.

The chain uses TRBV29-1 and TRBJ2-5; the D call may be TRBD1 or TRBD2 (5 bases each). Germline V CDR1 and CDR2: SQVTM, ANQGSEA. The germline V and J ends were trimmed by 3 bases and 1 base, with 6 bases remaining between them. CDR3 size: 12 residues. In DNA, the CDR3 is TGCAGCGTTGATGGGGGCCAAGAGACCCAGTACTTC. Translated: CSVDGGQETQYF.

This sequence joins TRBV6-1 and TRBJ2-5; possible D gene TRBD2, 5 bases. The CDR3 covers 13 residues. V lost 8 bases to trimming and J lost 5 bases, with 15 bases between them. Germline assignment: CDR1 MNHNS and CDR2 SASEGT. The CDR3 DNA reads TGTGCCAGCCACAGCGGAGGCGGGGAGACCCAGTACTTC. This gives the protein CASHSGGGETQYF.

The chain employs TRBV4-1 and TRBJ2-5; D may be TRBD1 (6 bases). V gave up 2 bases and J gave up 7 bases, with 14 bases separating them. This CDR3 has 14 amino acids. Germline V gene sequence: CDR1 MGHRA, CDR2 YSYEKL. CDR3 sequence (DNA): TGCGCCAGCAGCCAACGACAGGTGGTAGGGACCCAGTACTTC. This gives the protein CASSQRQVVGTQYF.

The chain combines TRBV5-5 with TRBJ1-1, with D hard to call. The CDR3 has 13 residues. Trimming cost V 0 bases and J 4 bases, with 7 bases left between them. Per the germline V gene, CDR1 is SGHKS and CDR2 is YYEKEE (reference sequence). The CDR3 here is CASSLGFITEAFF. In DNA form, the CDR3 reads TGTGCCAGCAGCTTGGGCTTTATCACTGAAGCTTTCTTT.

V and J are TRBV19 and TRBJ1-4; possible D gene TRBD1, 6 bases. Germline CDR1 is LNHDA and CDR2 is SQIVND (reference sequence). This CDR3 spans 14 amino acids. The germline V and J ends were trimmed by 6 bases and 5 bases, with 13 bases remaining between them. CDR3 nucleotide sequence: TGTGCCAGTAGAAAGGGGGGTTTGAATGAAAAACTGTTTTTT. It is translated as CASRKGGLNEKLFF. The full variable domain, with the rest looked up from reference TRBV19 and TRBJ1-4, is DGGITQSPKYLFRKEGQNVTLSCEQNLNHDAMYWYRQDPGQGLRLIYYSQIVNDFQKGDIAEGYSVSREKKESFPLTVTSAQKNPTAFYLCASRKGGLNEKLFFGSGTQLSVL.

The CDR3 loop reads CASPKAYF. CDR3 sequence (DNA): TGCGCCAGCCCCAAGGCGTACTTC. J is TRBJ2-7 and V is TRBV5-1; D not resolved. This CDR3 is built from 8 residues. V was shortened by 7 bases and J by 12 bases, with 8 bases between the two germline ends. Germline CDR1 is SGHRS and CDR2 is YFSETQ.

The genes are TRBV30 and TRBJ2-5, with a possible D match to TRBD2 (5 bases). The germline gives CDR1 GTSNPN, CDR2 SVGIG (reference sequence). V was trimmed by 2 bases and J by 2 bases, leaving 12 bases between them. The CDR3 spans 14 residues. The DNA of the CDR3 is TGTGCCTGGAGTCGCGGTCGAGGGCAAGAGACCCAGTACTTC. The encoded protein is CAWSRGRGQETQYF.

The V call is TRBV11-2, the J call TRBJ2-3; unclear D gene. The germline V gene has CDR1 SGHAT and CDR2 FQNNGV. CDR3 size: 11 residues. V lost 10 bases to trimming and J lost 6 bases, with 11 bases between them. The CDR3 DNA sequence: TGTGCCAAGGAGCCTTGGGATACGCAGTATTTT. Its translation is CAKEPWDTQYF.

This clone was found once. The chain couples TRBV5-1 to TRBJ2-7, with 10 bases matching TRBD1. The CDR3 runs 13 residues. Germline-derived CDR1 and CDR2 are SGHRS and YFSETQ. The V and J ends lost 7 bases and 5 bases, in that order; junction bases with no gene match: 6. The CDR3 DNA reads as TGCGCCAGCCGGGACAGGGGAAACGACGAGCAGTACTTC. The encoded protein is CASRDRGNDEQYF.

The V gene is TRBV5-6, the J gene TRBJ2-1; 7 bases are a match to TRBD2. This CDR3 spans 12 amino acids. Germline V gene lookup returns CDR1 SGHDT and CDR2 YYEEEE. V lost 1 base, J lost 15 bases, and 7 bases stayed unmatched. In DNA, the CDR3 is TGTGCCAGCAGCTTGTTCCTAGCGGAAGCGTTCTTC. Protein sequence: CASSLFLAEAFF.

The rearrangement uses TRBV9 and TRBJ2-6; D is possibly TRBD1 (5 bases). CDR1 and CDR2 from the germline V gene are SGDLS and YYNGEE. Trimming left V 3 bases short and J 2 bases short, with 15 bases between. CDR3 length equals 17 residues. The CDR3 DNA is TGTGCCAGCAGCGGTTTAACCCGCAGGGCTGGGGCCAACGTCCTGACTTTC. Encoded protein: CASSGLTRRAGANVLTF.

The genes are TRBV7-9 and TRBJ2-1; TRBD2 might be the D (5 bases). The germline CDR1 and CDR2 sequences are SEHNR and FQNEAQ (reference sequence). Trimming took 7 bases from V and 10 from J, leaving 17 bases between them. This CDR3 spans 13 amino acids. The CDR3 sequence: CASTISVSQEQFF. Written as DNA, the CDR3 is TGTGCCAGCACCATTAGCGTGTCGCAGGAGCAGTTCTTC.

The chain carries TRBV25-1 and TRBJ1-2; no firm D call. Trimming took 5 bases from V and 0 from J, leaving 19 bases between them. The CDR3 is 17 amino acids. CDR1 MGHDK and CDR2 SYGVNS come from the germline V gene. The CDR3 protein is CASSSSNPLSSNYGYTF. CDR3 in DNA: TGTGCCAGCAGTTCCAGTAACCCGCTCTCTTCTAACTATGGCTACACCTTC.